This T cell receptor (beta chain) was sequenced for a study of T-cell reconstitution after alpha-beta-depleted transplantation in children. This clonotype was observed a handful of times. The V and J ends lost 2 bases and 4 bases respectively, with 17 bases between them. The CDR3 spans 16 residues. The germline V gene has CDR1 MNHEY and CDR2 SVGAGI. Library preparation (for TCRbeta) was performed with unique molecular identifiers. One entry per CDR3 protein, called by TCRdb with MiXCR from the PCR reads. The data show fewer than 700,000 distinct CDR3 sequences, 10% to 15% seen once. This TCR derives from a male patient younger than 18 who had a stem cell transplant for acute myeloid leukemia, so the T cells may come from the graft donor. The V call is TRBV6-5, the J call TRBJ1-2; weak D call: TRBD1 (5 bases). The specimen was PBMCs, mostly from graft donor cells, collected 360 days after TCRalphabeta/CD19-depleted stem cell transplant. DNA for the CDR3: TGTGCCAGCAGTTACCGGCCCCGCGGGGCCATCTATGGCTACACCTTC. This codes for CASSYRPRGAIYGYTF.